This entry features one T cell receptor beta chain sequence. Trimming pared 8 bases from V and 2 bases from J, leaving 13 bases between. There are 13 residues in the CDR3. Looked up from germline, CDR1 is ENHRY and CDR2 is SYGVKD. The sample originates from a study of molecular identifiers for immune sequencing clone quantification. About the research overall: Five aliquots were made in replicates from the RNA of roughly 21,000 or 96,000 naive CD8 cells, and four were sequenced.

TCRdb re-analysed the PCR reads in MiXCR, keeping a single row per CDR3 protein. The sample lists about 320,000 distinct CDR3 sequences; roughly a quarter were seen once. With 10%, 30% or 50% of RNA, about 17,000 to 1,100,000 naive CD8 T cells were sequenced. The chain carries TRBV10-3 and TRBJ2-7; D remains ambiguous. This receptor was taken from a human donor in good health. Some libraries in this study had Jurkat cell RNA spiked in. Sequencing was performed on naive CD8+ T cells from blood, with Jurkat cell RNA spiked in. Subset reported: FACS-sorted CD8+CD4-CCR7+CD45RA+ naive T cells. CDR3 protein: CAIATLGPYEQYF. CDR3 in DNA: TGTGCCATCGCGACCCTGGGCCCCTACGAGCAGTACTTC.